This is a list of T cell receptor beta chains from one sample in a study of early T cells in non-severe SARS-CoV-2 infection. TCRdb fed the 5' RACE reads into MiXCR, producing one record per CDR3 protein. The repertoire holds about 77,000 distinct CDR3 sequences, with less than 20% as singletons. Sequenced input: whole blood. The receptors shown here come from an adult who was a healthcare worker with PCR-confirmed SARS-CoV-2 infection or an uninfected control (not recorded which). The CDR3 runs from the conserved cysteine through the conserved F or W. The D gene is left open where the match is weak. Some rows have no size entry. The others give once, few or many, or a class for an expanded clone.

.,TRBV19,.,TRBJ2-1,TGTGCCAGTAGTCTTAGGGTCAATGAGCAGTTCTTC,CASSLRVNEQFF
TRBD1,TRBV10-3,few,TRBJ2-1,TGTGCCATCAGTTCGGGGACAGACCGCATGATCTTC,CAISSGTDRMIF
.,TRBV11-2,few,TRBJ1-1,TGTGCCAGCAGCTTAGGGGTCATTAACACTGAAGCTTTCTTT,CASSLGVINTEAFF
.,TRBV27,.,TRBJ2-1,TGTGCCAGCAGTTTTATCCGGACAGTCAACAATGAGCAGTTCTTC,CASSFIRTVNNEQFF
TRBD2,TRBV30,many,TRBJ2-7,TGTGCCTGGAGCCGTGGGAGAACTAGCGCCGCACCCTACGAGCAGTACTTC,CAWSRGRTSAAPYEQYF
.,TRBV20-1,few,TRBJ1-2,TGCAGTGCTAGAAAGGGGAACTATGGCTACACCTTC,CSARKGNYGYTF
TRBD2,TRBV5-1,few,TRBJ2-3,TGCGCCAGCAGCGGGGGACTAGCGATGGATACGCAGTATTTT,CASSGGLAMDTQYF
.,TRBV3-1,.,TRBJ1-4,TGTGCCAGCAGCCAAGATGGGGGCAGCTATGAAAAACTGTTTTTT,CASSQDGGSYEKLFF
TRBD1,TRBV7-8,many,TRBJ2-7,TGTGCCAGCAGCAACGGACAGGGGGGCTACGAGCAGTACTTC,CASSNGQGGYEQYF
TRBD2,TRBV9,few,TRBJ2-3,TGTGCCAGCAGCGTTGTAGCGGGAGCTGGCACAGATACGCAGTATTTT,CASSVVAGAGTDTQYF
.,TRBV18,once,TRBJ1-3,TGTGCCAGCTCACCGGCCGGTGGAAACACCATATATTTT,CASSPAGGNTIYF
.,TRBV27,.,TRBJ1-2,TGTGCCAGCAGTATCAGGAGTGAAGTATCGGGCTACACCTTC,CASSIRSEVSGYTF
.,TRBV7-9,few,TRBJ2-2,TGTGCCAGCAGGTCTTTGGCGACCGGGGAGCTGTTTTTT,CASRSLATGELFF
.,TRBV12-3/TRBV12-4,few,TRBJ2-1,TGTGCCAGCAGTTTAGAAGGGGGGGCGAGCTCCTACAATGAGCAGTTCTTC,CASSLEGGASSYNEQFF